The rows below give T cell receptor beta chains drawn from one sample of a study of blood T cell repertoires in COVID-19. Generated by immunoSEQ multiplex PCR, the TCRdb table keeps only in-frame clones and is missing some. In the table there are 60,000 to 85,000 clones, about 74% of which are singletons. Sequenced sample: peripheral blood. These TCRs come from a human donor with acute or convalescent COVID-19. The donor label of this sample is uncertain. The CDR3 runs from the conserved cysteine through the conserved F or W. The D gene is left open where the match is weak. For some rows the clone size is stated as once, few or many, or as a class when expanded; others skip it.

v_call	cdr3_length	clone_size	j_call	d_call	cdr3_nt	cdr3_aa
TRBV24-1	15	few	TRBJ1-4	-	TGTGCCACCAGTGACAAGGGGTCGGCCCGTGAAAAACTGTTTTTT	CATSDKGSAREKLFF
TRBV27	16	-	TRBJ2-4	TRBD1	TGTGCCAGCAGTCCATTGGGACAGCTAGCCAAAAACATTCAGTACTTC	CASSPLGQLAKNIQYF
TRBV12-3/TRBV12-4	13	many	TRBJ1-4	-	TGTGCCAGCAGTTTCGACAGGCGGGAAAAACTGTTTTTT	CASSFDRREKLFF
TRBV11-2	15	-	TRBJ2-3	-	TGTGCCAGCATCTATATGGGGGGTTTGACAGATACGCAGTATTTT	CASIYMGGLTDTQYF
TRBV7-9	13	-	TRBJ1-5	-	TGTGCCAGCAGCCCCGACAGGTATCAGCCCCAGCATTTT	CASSPDRYQPQHF
TRBV23-1	17	-	TRBJ1-1	TRBD1	TGCGCCAGCAGTCAACTCCGACAGGGAGAACTGAACACTGAAGCTTTCTTT	CASSQLRQGELNTEAFF
TRBV7-9	18	many	TRBJ1-4	TRBD1	TGTGCCAGCAGCTTAGAGCTGGGGGCGACAGGGCCTAATGAAAAACTGTTTTTT	CASSLELGATGPNEKLFF
TRBV15	16	-	TRBJ2-3	TRBD1	TGTGCCACCAGCAGCCCTCTGACAGGGCGGGTCCAAGCGCAGTATTTT	CATSSPLTGRVQAQYF
TRBV2	13	-	TRBJ1-5	-	TGTGCCAGCGGTCGGGACACCCATCAGCCCCAGCATTTT	CASGRDTHQPQHF
TRBV5-4	14	few	TRBJ1-1	-	TGTGCCAGCAGCCGCCCCGGGGGAGGCACTGAAGCTTTCTTT	CASSRPGGGTEAFF
TRBV10-3	15	-	TRBJ2-2	-	TGTGCCATCAGTGAGTCGAAGAGTGGGGCGGGGGAGCTGTTTTTT	CAISESKSGAGELFF
TRBV10-3	13	-	TRBJ2-5	TRBD1	TGTGCCATCAGCCTGAGACAGGGGGAGACCCAGTACTTC	CAISLRQGETQYF
TRBV7-2	14	-	TRBJ1-6	-	TGTGCCAGCAGCTTACCAGGGATGCATTCACCCCTCCACTTT	CASSLPGMHSPLHF
TRBV6-1	17	-	TRBJ2-7	TRBD2	TGTGCCAGCAGTGGCTGGACTAGCGGGAGTTTGGCTTACGAGCAGTACTTC	CASSGWTSGSLAYEQYF
TRBV7-9	16	-	TRBJ2-6	-	TGTGCCAGCAGCCCCGTTGGCGGGACCGGGGCCAACGTCCTGACTTTC	CASSPVGGTGANVLTF
TRBV30	15	-	TRBJ2-1	TRBD2	TGTGCCTGGACTAGGGACTACCCACCCTACAATGAGCAGTTCTTC	CAWTRDYPPYNEQFF
TRBV2	14	once	TRBJ1-6	-	TGTGCCAGCGGTATAGACAGAAAAAATTCACCCCTCCACTTT	CASGIDRKNSPLHF
TRBV5-1	15	once	TRBJ2-2	TRBD1	TGCGCCAGCAGCTTTGTGGCAGGGGGAACCGGGGAGCTGTTTTTT	CASSFVAGGTGELFF
TRBV28	14	few	TRBJ2-1	TRBD2	TGTGCCAGCAGTTCGGGACTAGCGGACAATGAGCAGTTCTTC	CASSSGLADNEQFF
TRBV24-1	13	-	TRBJ1-2	-	TGTGCCACCAGTGACCCGGGGGGCAGGGGCTACACCTTC	CATSDPGGRGYTF
TRBV5-1	15	-	TRBJ2-4	TRBD1	TGCGCCAGAAGAGAACCGGGACAGATGAAAAACATTCAGTACTTC	CARREPGQMKNIQYF
TRBV3-1/TRBV3-2	15	-	TRBJ1-5	-	TGTGCCAGCAGCCAAGGAGGGGGGGGGTATCAGCCCCAGCATTTT	CASSQGGGGYQPQHF
TRBV7-9	15	-	TRBJ1-2	-	TGTGCCAGCAGCCCCCGGCGGGAAACTAACTATGGCTACACCTTC	CASSPRRETNYGYTF
TRBV3-1/TRBV3-2	14	-	TRBJ1-6	TRBD1	TGTGCCAGCAGGACAGGGGTTCATAATTCACCCCTCCACTTT	CASRTGVHNSPLHF
TRBV27	15	few	TRBJ2-5	-	TGTGCCAGCAGTCAACAACCTCAGGGGTACGAGACCCAGTACTTC	CASSQQPQGYETQYF
TRBV19	12	-	TRBJ1-5	-	TGTGCCAGTACCTCAGGTAATCAGCCCCAGCATTTT	CASTSGNQPQHF
TRBV24-1	19	few	TRBJ2-7	TRBD1	TGTGCCACCAGTAGCCACACGAGCCCCCCGGGACAGAAAACCTACGAGCAGTACTTC	CATSSHTSPPGQKTYEQYF
TRBV5-4	15	-	TRBJ1-3	-	TGTGCCAGCAGCAAACGACAGGTCTCTGGAAACACCATATATTTT	CASSKRQVSGNTIYF
TRBV5-1	14	-	TRBJ1-1	TRBD1	TGCGCCAGCAGCTTCTCCGGGACAGGCACTGAAGCTTTCTTT	CASSFSGTGTEAFF
TRBV28	14	-	TRBJ1-1	-	TGTGCCAGCAGTTTACCCTCCCTAGACACTGAAGCTTTCTTT	CASSLPSLDTEAFF
TRBV19	14	-	TRBJ2-1	TRBD1	TGTGCCAGTAGTATTGTGGCCGACAGGGGAGAGCAGTTCTTC	CASSIVADRGEQFF
TRBV3-1/TRBV3-2	13	-	TRBJ2-1	-	TGTGCCAGCAGCCTCTCCCTGGGGGGTGAGCAGTTCTTC	CASSLSLGGEQFF
TRBV6-5	14	few	TRBJ1-5	-	TGTGCCAGCAGTTACTCTAGAGGAAGTCAGCCCCAGCATTTT	CASSYSRGSQPQHF
TRBV4-1	13	-	TRBJ1-6	-	TGCGCCAGCAGCCAAAACAGAAATTCACCCCTCCACTTT	CASSQNRNSPLHF
TRBV30	15	-	TRBJ2-1	TRBD2	TGTGCCTGGAGTGTTGGTCTAGCGGGACGAAATGAGCAGTTCTTC	CAWSVGLAGRNEQFF
TRBV7-9	15	-	TRBJ1-2	-	TGTGCCAGCAGCAATAACATGGACAGCGGTTATGGCTACACCTTC	CASSNNMDSGYGYTF
TRBV14	15	-	TRBJ2-5	-	TGTGCCAGCAGCCAAGATCGTGGTAGCGTGGAGACCCAGTACTTC	CASSQDRGSVETQYF
TRBV7-2	16	-	TRBJ2-4	-	TGTGCCAGCAGCTTAGTTCAGGGGGGCCCCGGAAACATTCAGTACTTC	CASSLVQGGPGNIQYF
TRBV4-2	15	-	TRBJ2-7	-	TGTGCCAGCAGCCAAGAGTTGCAGGGGTACTACGAGCAGTACTTC	CASSQELQGYYEQYF